This passage covers 28 T cell receptor beta chains from one sample sequenced in a study of blood T cell repertoires in COVID-19. Sequencing used immunoSEQ multiplex PCR; TCRdb keeps in-frame clones, though not all of them. The sample holds 310,000 or so clones, approximately 90% seen once. The specimen sequenced was peripheral blood. The receptors were sampled from a woman in her thirties with COVID-19, enrolled during active disease.

The rearrangement uses TRBV23-1 and TRBJ2-7; weak D call: TRBD1 (6 bases). Being an ORF, TRBV23-1 has a function that is uncertain. This CDR3 contains 19 residues. Trimming shortened V by 10 bases and J by 4 bases, and 35 bases separated the two germline ends. The CDR3 bases are TGCGCCACCCCCACACCGGGACAAGACGCTTTGAAGCCACCGTACGAGCAGTACTTC. Protein sequence: CATPTPGQDALKPPYEQYF.

V is TRBV11-2 and J is TRBJ1-1; D is unclear. Trimming cost V 2 bases and J 3 bases, with 10 bases left between them. CDR1 SGHAT and CDR2 FQNNGV come from the germline V gene. CDR3 size: 14 residues. The CDR3 region is CASSLFTRDTEAFF. DNA for the CDR3: TGTGCCAGCAGCTTATTTACGCGGGACACTGAAGCTTTCTTT.

This clone was detected a few times. This chain connects TRBV29-1 to TRBJ2-2; TRBD2 aligns across 12 bases. With 6 bases clipped from V and 8 bases from J, the junction kept 7 bases outside the gene matches. The CDR3 length is 14 residues. Per germline, CDR1 SQVTM and CDR2 ANQGSEA. The CDR3 DNA reads as TGCAGCGTCTACGGACTAGCGGGAAGGGGGGAGCTGTTTTTT. It codes for CSVYGLAGRGELFF.

The chain couples TRBV4-2 to TRBJ2-5; 7 positions agree with TRBD2. With 0 bases clipped from V and 5 bases from J, the junction kept 0 bases outside the gene matches. The CDR3 spans 13 residues. Per the germline V gene, CDR1 is LGHNA and CDR2 is YNFKEQ. Here the CDR3 DNA reads TGTGCCAGCAGCCAAGAACTAGCGGAGACCCAGTACTTC. It translates to CASSQELAETQYF.

Details on this clone: At one end, the junction sequence differs from germline, possibly due to a read error. The V call is TRBV3-1 (or the pseudogene TRBV3-2), the J call TRBJ1-1, with 8 bases fitting TRBD1. Per the germline V gene, CDR1 is LGHDT and CDR2 is YNNKEL (reference sequence). CDR3 length equals 14 residues. The DNA for the CDR3 is TGTGCCAGCACCCAAGGCAACAGGGGGGGAGAAGCTTTCTTT. It codes for CASTQGNRGGEAFF.

V gene TRBV11-2 combines with J gene TRBJ1-6; 7 bases are shared with TRBD1. CDR3 size: 16 residues. Germline V CDR1 and CDR2: SGHAT, FQNNGV. J gave up 7 bases and V 2 bases, and 8 bases lay outside the gene matches. In nucleotides, the CDR3 is TGTGCCAGCAGCTTACAAGCAGGGGGTCGGAATTCACCCCTCCACTTT. Its protein is CASSLQAGGRNSPLHF.

The chain couples TRBV7-9 to TRBJ2-1, with D maybe TRBD1 (6 bases). The germline V and J ends were trimmed by 5 bases and 0 bases, with 14 bases remaining between them. The CDR3 runs 16 residues. CDR1 SEHNR and CDR2 FQNEAQ come from the germline V gene (reference sequence). CDR3 region: CASSPPRDNSYNEQFF. CDR3 DNA sequence: TGTGCCAGCAGCCCCCCCCGGGACAACTCCTACAATGAGCAGTTCTTC.

The genes are TRBV23-1 and TRBJ1-1; 8 bases agree with TRBD1. TRBV23-1 is an open reading frame, and its role is uncertain. The V and J ends lost 5 bases and 1 base, in that order; junction bases with no gene match: 12. This CDR3 has 17 amino acids. The CDR3 DNA reads TGCGCCAGCAGTAATAGGCATAGGACAGGGAGGAACACTGAAGCTTTCTTT. Translation: CASSNRHRTGRNTEAFF.

The chain has TRBV5-1 and TRBJ2-4, with D tentatively TRBD2 (6 bases). Trimming took off 0 bases at V and 6 bases at J, with 13 bases between the two ends. This CDR3 is built from 15 residues. Germline V gives CDR1 SGHRS, CDR2 YFSETQ. CDR3 sequence: CASSLGLAQVNIQYF. In DNA, the CDR3 is TGCGCCAGCAGCTTGGGGCTAGCGCAAGTAAACATTCAGTACTTC.

The chain couples TRBV19 to TRBJ2-1; 10 bases are shared with TRBD1. Germline V gene lookup returns CDR1 LNHDA and CDR2 SQIVND (reference sequence). CDR3 size: 13 residues. With V trimmed by 5 bases and J by 7 bases, 2 bases remained unmatched. The CDR3 region is CASSWGQGNEQFF. As DNA, the CDR3 is TGTGCCAGTAGTTGGGGACAGGGGAATGAGCAGTTCTTC.

The rearrangement uses TRBV28 and TRBJ2-7, with D perhaps TRBD2 (5 bases). The CDR3 is made up of 10 amino acids. Germline values: CDR1 MDHEN, CDR2 SYDVKM. Trimming left V 10 bases short and J 6 bases short, with 10 bases between. The CDR3 reads CATGGREQYF. The CDR3 nucleotides are TGTGCCACAGGAGGTCGCGAGCAGTACTTC.

This sequence joins TRBV24-1 and TRBJ2-1, with 13 bases lining up with TRBD2. The CDR3 runs to 16 residues. Germline CDR1 KGHDR, CDR2 SFDVKD. Trimming took 2 bases from V and 8 from J; bases not matched to a gene: 5. CDR3 nucleotide sequence: TGTGCCACCAGTGATTGGGGGACTAGCGGGATAGATGAGCAGTTCTTC. It yields the protein CATSDWGTSGIDEQFF.

The chain links TRBV7-2 to TRBJ2-7, with a possible D match to TRBD2 (6 bases). Trimming removed 1 base at V and 4 bases at J, with 11 bases between. The CDR3 length is 14 residues. The V gene's germline CDR1 is SGHTA and CDR2 FQGNSA. CDR3 amino acids: CASSLVRGGYEQYF. The CDR3 region has the DNA TGTGCCAGCAGCTTAGTAAGGGGAGGTTACGAGCAGTACTTC.

The chain links TRBV7-2 to TRBJ2-7; 13 bases are a match to TRBD2. The germline V gene encodes CDR1 SGHTA and CDR2 FQGNSA. The J segment lost 3 bases and the V segment lost 2 bases, leaving 4 bases of the junction unmatched. The CDR3 totals 16 residues. The CDR3 is CASSLQGLAGYYEQYF. The CDR3 DNA reads as TGTGCCAGCAGCTTACAGGGACTAGCGGGATACTACGAGCAGTACTTC.

This rearrangement joins TRBV5-1 to TRBJ2-1, with TRBD2 matching over 7 bases. This CDR3 has 15 amino acids. CDR1 is SGHRS and CDR2 is YFSETQ in the germline V gene. J lost 6 bases, V lost 0 bases, and 6 bases had no gene match. The CDR3 is CASSLASGIGNEQFF. In DNA, the CDR3 is TGCGCCAGCAGCTTGGCCAGCGGGATTGGCAATGAGCAGTTCTTC.

The CDR3 is CASSGTGGEQYF. Written as DNA, the CDR3 is TGTGCCAGCAGCGGAACAGGGGGCGAGCAGTACTTC. The rearrangement uses TRBV2 and TRBJ2-7, with 8 bases fitting TRBD1. The length of the CDR3 is 12 residues. Germline loops: CDR1 SNHLY, CDR2 FYNNEI. V was pared by 6 bases and J by 6 bases, with 4 bases of the junction left unmatched.

J is TRBJ1-2 and V is TRBV10-3; D possibly corresponds to TRBD1 (5 bases). The CDR3 has 13 residues. Trimming cost V 2 bases and J 3 bases, with 7 bases left between them. Germline assignment: CDR1 ENHRY and CDR2 SYGVKD. This CDR3 reads CAISEDSYYGYTF. DNA of the CDR3: TGTGCCATCAGTGAGGACAGCTACTATGGCTACACCTTC.

This clone is a singleton in its sample. The chain joins TRBV11-3 to TRBJ2-1, with 13 nucleotides matching TRBD2. Germline trimming cut 2 bases from V and 8 bases from J; bases unmatched to any gene: 6. CDR3 length: 16 residues. Germline V lookup: CDR1 SGHNT, CDR2 YENEEA. In nucleotides, the CDR3 is TGTGCCAGCAGCTTAAGGGGACTAGCGGGATATCATGAGCAGTTCTTC. The encoded protein is CASSLRGLAGYHEQFF.

The chain carries TRBV4-1 and TRBJ2-7; the match to TRBD1 covers 7 bases. This CDR3 contains 14 residues. Per germline, CDR1 MGHRA and CDR2 YSYEKL. J lost 5 bases, V lost 3 bases, and 7 bases had no gene match. The CDR3 protein is CASSQTGLENEQYF. As DNA, the CDR3 is TGCGCCAGCAGCCAGACAGGGCTGGAAAACGAGCAGTACTTC.

The genes are TRBV28 and TRBJ2-2, with D possibly matching TRBD1 (6 bases). Germline V lookup: CDR1 MDHEN, CDR2 SYDVKM. The CDR3 runs to 16 residues. Deletions cut 6 bases from V and 4 bases from J, with 18 bases between. In nucleotides, the CDR3 is TGTGCCAGCAGCCAGGGGCGCGCCCGCAGCACCGGGGAGCTGTTTTTT. Its translation: CASSQGRARSTGELFF.

This clone was seen a single time. The V call is TRBV2, the J call TRBJ1-5; no reliable D call. The CDR3 consists of 15 residues. V was pared by 2 bases and J by 0 bases, with 8 bases between. Germline lookup yields CDR1 SNHLY and CDR2 FYNNEI. CDR3 residues: CASSETEFSNQPQHF. CDR3 in DNA: TGTGCCAGCAGTGAAACGGAGTTTAGCAATCAGCCCCAGCATTTT.

The CDR3 sequence: CASSPGSNGETQYF. In DNA, the CDR3 is TGTGCCAGCAGTCCAGGATCAAATGGGGAGACCCAGTACTTC. The V and J genes are TRBV27 and TRBJ2-5; D remains ambiguous. The CDR3 loop spans 14 amino acids. The germline V gene encodes CDR1 MNHEY and CDR2 SMNVEV (reference sequence). Trimming pared 5 bases from V and 5 bases from J, leaving 15 bases between.

In this sample, this clone turned up many times. The V gene is TRBV29-1, the J gene TRBJ1-1; 7 bases line up with TRBD1. V lost 6 bases and J lost 7; bases outside the gene matches: 5. This CDR3 has 11 amino acids. Germline V CDR1 and CDR2: SQVTM, ANQGSEA. This chain's CDR3 is CSVIGQVEAFF. The CDR3 bases are TGCAGCGTGATCGGACAGGTTGAAGCTTTCTTT. Full variable domain (outside the CDR3, taken from reference TRBV29-1 and TRBJ1-1): SAVISQKPSRDICQRGTSLTIQCQVDSQVTMMFWYRQQPGQSLTLIATANQGSEATYESGFVIDKFPISRPNLTFSTLTVSNMSPEDSSIYLCSVIGQVEAFFGQGTRLTVV.

In DNA form, the CDR3 reads TGTGCCAGCAGTGAATCGGTGGTTGGCTACACCTTC. Translating it yields CASSESVVGYTF. This chain uses TRBV6-1 with TRBJ1-2; D ambiguous. Germline lookup yields CDR1 MNHNS and CDR2 SASEGT. V dropped 2 bases and J dropped 7 bases, with 8 bases sitting between them. The CDR3 runs to 12 residues.

This chain uses TRBV5-8 with TRBJ1-4, with unresolved D. V lost 2 bases, J lost 8 bases, and 10 bases lay in between. CDR1 and CDR2 from the germline V gene are SGHTS and YDEGEE. There are 13 residues in the CDR3. This chain's CDR3 is CASSFRRAEKLFF. The CDR3 nucleotides are TGTGCCAGCAGCTTCCGGAGGGCCGAAAAACTGTTTTTT.

This chain joins TRBV27 and TRBJ2-7; 11 nucleotides align to TRBD2. J lost 2 bases, V lost 6 bases, and 3 bases had no gene match. The length of the CDR3 is 14 residues. Germline values: CDR1 MNHEY, CDR2 SMNVEV (reference sequence). The CDR3 coding sequence is TGTGCCAGCAGGCAACTAGCGGGGGCCTACGAGCAGTACTTC. It specifies CASRQLAGAYEQYF.

The V and J genes are TRBV18 and TRBJ1-1; D unclear. Germline V gene sequence: CDR1 KGHSH, CDR2 LQKENI. This CDR3 is built from 15 residues. Trimming removed 2 bases at V and 1 base at J, with 11 bases between. CDR3 protein: CASSPEGRGNTEAFF. The DNA of the CDR3 is TGTGCCAGCTCACCAGAAGGACGGGGGAACACTGAAGCTTTCTTT. Supplemented by reference TRBV18 and TRBJ1-1, the full variable domain reads NAGVMQNPRHLVRRRGQEARLRCSPMKGHSHVYWYRQLPEEGLKFMVYLQKENIIDESGMPKERFSAEFPKEGPSILRIQQVVRGDSAAYFCASSPEGRGNTEAFFGQGTRLTVV.

The chain uses TRBV7-9 and TRBJ1-1; 8 nucleotides line up with TRBD1. Germline lookup yields CDR1 SEHNR and CDR2 FQNEAQ (reference sequence). J lost 1 base, V lost 5 bases, and 3 bases had no gene match. There are 14 residues in the CDR3. This CDR3 reads CASSAGQGNTEAFF. The CDR3 bases are TGTGCCAGCAGCGCTGGACAGGGGAACACTGAAGCTTTCTTT.